This T cell receptor beta chain was captured by sequencing in a study of shared clonotypes between healthy human individuals. The overall study: Each donor contributed plates that comprised three CD4 naive, three CD4 memory, two CD8 naive and one CD8 memory. Study-level points and caveats: Some naive CD4 clonotypes, around 4.9%, turned up in common across several donors.

As regards this clone: Its antigen is still unknown.

Per the germline V gene, CDR1 is WSHSY and CDR2 is SAAADI. The CDR3 length is 13 residues. The V end lost 3 bases, the J end lost 8 bases, and 13 bases lay between the germline ends. Per the original data handling: ImmunoSEQ sequences covered only the junction and lacked quality scores; filtering therefore differed. Method: immunoSEQ multiplex PCR; TCRdb's copy keeps in-frame clones and lacks some. V, J and clone size are those of that table, while D and trimming were read from the DNA. The data contain approximately 400,000 clones, about 96% of them singletons. Donors had no recently reported acute infections or vaccinations and were HIV-negative.

This clonotype was sampled from a man aged 25-40 years in good health. The specimen sequenced was memory CD8+ T cells sorted from blood. Documented subset: CD45RO+ cells pooled with CCR7-negative TemRA cells. J is TRBJ1-2 and V is TRBV10-2; the D is unclear. CDR3 residues: CASSDPGSRGYTF. DNA of the CDR3: TGCGCCAGCAGTGATCCCGGATCGAGAGGCTACACCTTC.